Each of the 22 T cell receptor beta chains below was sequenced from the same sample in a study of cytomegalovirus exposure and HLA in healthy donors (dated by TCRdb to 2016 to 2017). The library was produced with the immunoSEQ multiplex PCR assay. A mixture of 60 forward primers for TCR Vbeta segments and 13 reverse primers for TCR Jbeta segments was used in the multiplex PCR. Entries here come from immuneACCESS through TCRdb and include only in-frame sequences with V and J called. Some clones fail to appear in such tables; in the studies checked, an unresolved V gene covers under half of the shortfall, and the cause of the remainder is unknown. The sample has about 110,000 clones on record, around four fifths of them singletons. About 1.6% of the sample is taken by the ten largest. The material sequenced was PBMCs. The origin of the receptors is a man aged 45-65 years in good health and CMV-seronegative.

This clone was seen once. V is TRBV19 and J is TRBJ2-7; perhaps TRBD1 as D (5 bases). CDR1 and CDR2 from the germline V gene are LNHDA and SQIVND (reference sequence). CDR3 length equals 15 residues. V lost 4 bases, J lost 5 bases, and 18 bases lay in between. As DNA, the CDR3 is TGTGCCAGTAGTACCCCAGGGAAAGGGGAACACGAGCAGTACTTC. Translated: CASSTPGKGEHEQYF.

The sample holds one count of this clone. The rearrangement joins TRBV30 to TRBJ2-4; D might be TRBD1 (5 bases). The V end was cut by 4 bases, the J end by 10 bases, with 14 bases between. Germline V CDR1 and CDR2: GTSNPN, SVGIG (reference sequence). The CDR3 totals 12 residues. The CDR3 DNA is TGTGCCTGGACAATCCAGGGCCTTATTCAGTACTTC. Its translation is CAWTIQGLIQYF.

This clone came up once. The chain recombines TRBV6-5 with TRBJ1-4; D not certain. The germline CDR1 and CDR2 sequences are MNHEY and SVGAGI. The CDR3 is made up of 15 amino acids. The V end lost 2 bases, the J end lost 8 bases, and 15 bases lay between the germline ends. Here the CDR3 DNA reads TGTGCCAGCAGTTACCTGACGACGGGGAGGGAAAAACTGTTTTTT. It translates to CASSYLTTGREKLFF.

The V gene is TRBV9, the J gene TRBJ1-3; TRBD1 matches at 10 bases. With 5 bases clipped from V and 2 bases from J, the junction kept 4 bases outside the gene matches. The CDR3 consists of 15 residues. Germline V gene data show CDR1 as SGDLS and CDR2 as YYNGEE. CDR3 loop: CASREGTGAGNTIYF. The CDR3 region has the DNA TGTGCCAGCAGAGAAGGGACAGGGGCTGGAAACACCATATATTTT.

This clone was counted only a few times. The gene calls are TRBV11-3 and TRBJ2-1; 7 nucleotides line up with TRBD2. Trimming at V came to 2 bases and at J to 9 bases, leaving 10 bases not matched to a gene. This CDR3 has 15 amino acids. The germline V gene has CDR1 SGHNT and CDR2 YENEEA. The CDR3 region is CASSLRRGSPSEQFF. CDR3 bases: TGTGCCAGCAGCTTAAGGCGGGGGTCCCCGTCTGAGCAGTTCTTC.

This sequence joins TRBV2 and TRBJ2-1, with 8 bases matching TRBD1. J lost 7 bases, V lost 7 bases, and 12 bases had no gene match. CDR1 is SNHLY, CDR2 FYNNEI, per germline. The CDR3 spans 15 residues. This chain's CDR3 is CASIPGTGFRNEQFF. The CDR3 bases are TGTGCCAGCATACCCGGGACAGGCTTTCGAAATGAGCAGTTCTTC. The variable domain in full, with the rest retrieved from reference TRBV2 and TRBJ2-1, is EPEVTQTPSHQVTQMGQEVILRCVPISNHLYFYWYRQILGQKVEFLVSFYNNEISEKSEIFDDQFSVERPDGSNFTLKIRSTKLEDSAMYFCASIPGTGFRNEQFFGPGTRLTVL.

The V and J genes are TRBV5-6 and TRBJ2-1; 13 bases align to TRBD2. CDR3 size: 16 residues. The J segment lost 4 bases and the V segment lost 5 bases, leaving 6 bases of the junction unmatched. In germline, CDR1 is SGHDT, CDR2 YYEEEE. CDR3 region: CASSKRLAGGYNEQFF. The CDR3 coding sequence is TGTGCCAGCAGTAAAAGACTAGCGGGGGGTTACAATGAGCAGTTCTTC.

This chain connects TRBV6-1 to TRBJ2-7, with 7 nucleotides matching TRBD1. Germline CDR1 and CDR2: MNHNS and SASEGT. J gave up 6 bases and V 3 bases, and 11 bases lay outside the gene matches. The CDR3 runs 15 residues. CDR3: CASSDSRGPRREQYF. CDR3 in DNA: TGTGCCAGCAGTGACTCTAGGGGGCCTCGGCGCGAGCAGTACTTC.

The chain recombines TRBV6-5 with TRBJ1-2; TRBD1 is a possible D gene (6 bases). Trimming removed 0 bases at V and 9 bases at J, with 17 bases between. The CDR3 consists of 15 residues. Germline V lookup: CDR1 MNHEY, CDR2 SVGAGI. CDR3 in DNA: TGTGCCAGCAGTTACTCGATCGGCAGGGGCGACAGCTACACCTTC. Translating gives CASSYSIGRGDSYTF.

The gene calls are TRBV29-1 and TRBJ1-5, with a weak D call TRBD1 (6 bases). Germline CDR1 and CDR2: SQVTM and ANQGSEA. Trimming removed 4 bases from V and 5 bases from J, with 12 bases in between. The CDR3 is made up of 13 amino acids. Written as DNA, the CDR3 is TGCAGCGTTGCGCAGGGGACCGATCAGCCCCAGCATTTT. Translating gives CSVAQGTDQPQHF.

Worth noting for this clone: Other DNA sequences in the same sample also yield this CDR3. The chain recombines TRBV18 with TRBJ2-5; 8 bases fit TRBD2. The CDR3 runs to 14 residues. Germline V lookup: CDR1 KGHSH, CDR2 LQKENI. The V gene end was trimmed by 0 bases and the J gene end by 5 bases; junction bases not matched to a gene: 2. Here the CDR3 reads CASSPPSGGETQYF. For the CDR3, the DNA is TGTGCCAGCTCACCACCGAGCGGGGGCGAGACCCAGTACTTC.

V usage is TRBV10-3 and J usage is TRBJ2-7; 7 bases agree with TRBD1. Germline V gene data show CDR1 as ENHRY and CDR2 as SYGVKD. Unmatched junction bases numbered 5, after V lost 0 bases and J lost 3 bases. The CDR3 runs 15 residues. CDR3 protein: CAISESNRGVYEQYV. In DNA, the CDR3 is TGTGCCATCAGTGAGTCGAACAGGGGAGTCTACGAGCAGTACGTC.

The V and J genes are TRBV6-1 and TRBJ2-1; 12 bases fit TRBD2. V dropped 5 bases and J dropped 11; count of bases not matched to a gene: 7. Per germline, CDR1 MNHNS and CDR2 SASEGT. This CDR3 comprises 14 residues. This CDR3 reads CASSPPGLAGQQFF. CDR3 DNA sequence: TGTGCCAGCAGTCCTCCGGGACTAGCGGGTCAGCAGTTCTTC.

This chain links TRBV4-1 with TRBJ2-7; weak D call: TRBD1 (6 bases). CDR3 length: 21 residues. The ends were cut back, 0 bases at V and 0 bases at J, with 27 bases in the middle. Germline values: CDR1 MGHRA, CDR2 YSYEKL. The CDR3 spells CASSQDLEGVGGRISSYEQYF. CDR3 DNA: TGCGCCAGCAGCCAAGATCTTGAGGGGGTAGGGGGAAGGATAAGCTCCTACGAGCAGTACTTC.

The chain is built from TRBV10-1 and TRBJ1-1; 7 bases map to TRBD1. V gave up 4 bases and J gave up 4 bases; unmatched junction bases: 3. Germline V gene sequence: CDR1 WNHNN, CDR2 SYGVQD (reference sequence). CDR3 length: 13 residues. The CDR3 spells CASSAGGSTEAFF. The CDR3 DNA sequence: TGCGCCAGCAGTGCAGGGGGGAGCACTGAAGCTTTCTTT.

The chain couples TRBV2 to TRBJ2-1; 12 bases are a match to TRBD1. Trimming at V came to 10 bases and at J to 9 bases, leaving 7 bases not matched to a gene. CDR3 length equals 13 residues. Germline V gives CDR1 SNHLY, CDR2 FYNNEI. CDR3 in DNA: TGTGCCATTTCCGGGACAGGGGGCTCTGAGCAGTTCTTC. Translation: CAISGTGGSEQFF.

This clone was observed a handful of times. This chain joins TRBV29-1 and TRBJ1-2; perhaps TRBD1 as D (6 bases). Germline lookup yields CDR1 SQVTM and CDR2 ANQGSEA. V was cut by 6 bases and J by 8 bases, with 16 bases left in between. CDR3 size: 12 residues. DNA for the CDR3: TGCAGCGTGTTTACAGGGTCGTCCGGCTACACCTTC. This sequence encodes CSVFTGSSGYTF.

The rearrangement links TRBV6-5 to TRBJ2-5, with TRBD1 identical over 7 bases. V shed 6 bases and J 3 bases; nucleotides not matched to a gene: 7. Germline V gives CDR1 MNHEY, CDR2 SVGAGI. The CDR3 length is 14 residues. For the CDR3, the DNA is TGTGCCAGCAGCTTGAAAACAGGGGAAGAGACCCAGTACTTC. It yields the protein CASSLKTGEETQYF.

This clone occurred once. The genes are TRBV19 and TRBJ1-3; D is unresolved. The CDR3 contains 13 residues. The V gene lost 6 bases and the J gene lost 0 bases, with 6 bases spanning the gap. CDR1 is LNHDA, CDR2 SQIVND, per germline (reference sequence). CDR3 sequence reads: CASRFGSGNTIYF. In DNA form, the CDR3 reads TGTGCCAGTAGGTTCGGCTCTGGAAACACCATATATTTT.

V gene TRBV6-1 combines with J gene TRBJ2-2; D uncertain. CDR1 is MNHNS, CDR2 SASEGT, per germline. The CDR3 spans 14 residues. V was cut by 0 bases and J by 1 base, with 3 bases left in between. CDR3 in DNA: TGTGCCAGCAGTGAAGCGAGGAACACCGGGGAGCTGTTTTTT. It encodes CASSEARNTGELFF.

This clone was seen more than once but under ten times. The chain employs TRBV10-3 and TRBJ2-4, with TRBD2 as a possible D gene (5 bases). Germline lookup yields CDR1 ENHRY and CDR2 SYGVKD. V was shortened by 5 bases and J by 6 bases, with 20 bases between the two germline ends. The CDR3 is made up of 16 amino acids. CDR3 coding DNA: TGTGCCATCAGTCCTACTAGTCCTACCACTCTAAACATTCAGTACTTC. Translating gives CAISPTSPTTLNIQYF.

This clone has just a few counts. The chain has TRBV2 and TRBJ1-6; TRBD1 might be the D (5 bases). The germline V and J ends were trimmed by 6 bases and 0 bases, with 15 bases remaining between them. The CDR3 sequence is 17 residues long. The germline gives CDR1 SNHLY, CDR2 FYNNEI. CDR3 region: CASRFRGMSSYNSPLHF. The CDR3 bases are TGTGCCAGCAGGTTTAGGGGTATGAGCTCCTATAATTCACCCCTCCACTTT.